The clone carrying this T cell receptor (beta chain) was seen repeatedly, ten times or more. Its antigen remains unknown. The data were obtained in a study of identical twins. Donors were all healthy Caucasians. General study findings and limits: Cross-sectional statistics, not tracking of the same donors, supported the conclusions.

The CDR3 sequence is 11 residues long. CDR1 is MGHRA and CDR2 is YSYEKL in the germline V gene. Between the trimmed V and J ends, which lost 7 bases and 6 bases, there was a span of 7 bases. With template switching, a universal primer site was added, and the cDNA carried unique molecular identifiers. TCRdb analysed the 5' RACE reads with MiXCR anew, one entry per CDR3 protein. This sample has roughly 710,000 distinct CDR3 sequences; 6.1% occur once, and the top ten carry about 1.8%. The gene calls are TRBV4-1 and TRBJ2-1; D not certain. The receptor comes from a man aged 18 to 30 in good health. The sequenced material came from naive T cells sorted from blood. The CDR3 region is CASTVGNEQFF. As DNA, the CDR3 is TGCGCCAGCACGGTGGGCAATGAGCAGTTCTTC.